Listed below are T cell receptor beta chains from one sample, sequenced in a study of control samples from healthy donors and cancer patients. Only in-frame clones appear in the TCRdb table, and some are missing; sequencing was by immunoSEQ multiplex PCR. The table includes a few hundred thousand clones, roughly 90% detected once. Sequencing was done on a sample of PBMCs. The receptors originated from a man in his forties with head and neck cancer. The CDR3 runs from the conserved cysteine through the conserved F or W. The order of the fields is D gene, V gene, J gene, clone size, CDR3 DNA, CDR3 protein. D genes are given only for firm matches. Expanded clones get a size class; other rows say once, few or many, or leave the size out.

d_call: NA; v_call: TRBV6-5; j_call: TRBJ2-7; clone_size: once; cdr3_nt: TGTGCCAGCAGTAAGGCTAGCTCCTACGAGCAGTACTTC; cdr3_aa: CASSKASSYEQYF
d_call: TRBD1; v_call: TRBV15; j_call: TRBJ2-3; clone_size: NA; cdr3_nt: TGTGCCACCAGCAGAACAAGACAGGGGGGAACAGATACGCAGTATTTT; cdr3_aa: CATSRTRQGGTDTQYF
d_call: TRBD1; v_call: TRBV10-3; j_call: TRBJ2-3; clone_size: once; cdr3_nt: TGTGCCATCATGGGCAGGGGGCTTGGAGATACGCAGTATTTT; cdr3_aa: CAIMGRGLGDTQYF
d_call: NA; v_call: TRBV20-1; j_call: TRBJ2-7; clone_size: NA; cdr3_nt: TGCAGTGCTAATACAGGGTACGAGCAGTACTTC; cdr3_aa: CSANTGYEQYF
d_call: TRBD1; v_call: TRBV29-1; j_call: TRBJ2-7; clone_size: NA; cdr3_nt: TGCAGCGCTAGGGACAGCTCCTACGAGCAGTACTTC; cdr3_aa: CSARDSSYEQYF
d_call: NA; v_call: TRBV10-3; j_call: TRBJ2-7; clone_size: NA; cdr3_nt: TGTGCCATCAGTGAGTGGCTAGCTACCTACGAGCAGTACTTC; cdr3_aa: CAISEWLATYEQYF
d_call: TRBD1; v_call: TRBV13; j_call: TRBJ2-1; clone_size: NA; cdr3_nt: TGTGCCAGCAGCTTAGATTGGGACAGCTCCTACAATGAGCAGTTCTTC; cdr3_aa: CASSLDWDSSYNEQFF
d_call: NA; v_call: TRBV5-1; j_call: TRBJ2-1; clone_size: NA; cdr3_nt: TGCGCCAGCAGCTGGACCAATGAGCAGTTCTTC; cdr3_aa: CASSWTNEQFF
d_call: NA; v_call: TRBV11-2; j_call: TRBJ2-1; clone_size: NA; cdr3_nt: TGTGCCAGCAGCTTAAGCTACGCGGGGACCTCTACCAATGAGCAGTTCTTC; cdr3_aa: CASSLSYAGTSTNEQFF
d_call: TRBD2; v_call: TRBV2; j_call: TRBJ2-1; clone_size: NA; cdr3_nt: TGTGCCAGCAGGCGGAGCGGGAGGGTCTATGAGCAGTTCTTC; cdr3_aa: CASRRSGRVYEQFF
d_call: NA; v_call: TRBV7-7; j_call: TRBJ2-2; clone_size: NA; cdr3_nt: TGTGCTAGCAGCTATTCAGGAGGGGCCGGGGAGCTGTTTTTT; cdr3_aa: CASSYSGGAGELFF
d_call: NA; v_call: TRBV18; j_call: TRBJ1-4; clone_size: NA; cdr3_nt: TGTGCCAGCTCACCACAATCGGCAACTAATGAAAAACTGTTTTTT; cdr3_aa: CASSPQSATNEKLFF
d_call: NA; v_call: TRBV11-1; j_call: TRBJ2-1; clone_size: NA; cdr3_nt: TGTGCCAGCAGCGCAAACAGGTCCTACAATGAGCAGTTCTTC; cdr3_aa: CASSANRSYNEQFF
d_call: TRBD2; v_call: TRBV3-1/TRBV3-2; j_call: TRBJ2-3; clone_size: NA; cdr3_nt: TGTGCCAGCAGCCATTCGAGACTAGCGGGGGACACAGATACGCAGTATTTT; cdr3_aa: CASSHSRLAGDTDTQYF
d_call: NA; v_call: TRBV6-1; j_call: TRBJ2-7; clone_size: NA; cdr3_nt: TGTGCCAGCAGTGAAGTAGCCCCGCCGGGGGACGAGCAGTACTTC; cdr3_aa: CASSEVAPPGDEQYF
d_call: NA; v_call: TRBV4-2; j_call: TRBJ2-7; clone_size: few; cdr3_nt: TGTGCCAGCAGCCACGGACCTGGCAGCTCCTACGAGCAGTACTTC; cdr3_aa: CASSHGPGSSYEQYF
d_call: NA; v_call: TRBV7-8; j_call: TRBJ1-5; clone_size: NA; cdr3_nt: TGTGCCAGCAGCCCACAGGGTAGCAATCAGCCCCAGCATTTT; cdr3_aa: CASSPQGSNQPQHF
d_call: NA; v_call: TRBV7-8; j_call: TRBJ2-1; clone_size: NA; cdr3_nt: TGTGCCAGCAGCTTGCGTGGAGGGTTCCATGAGCAGTTCTTC; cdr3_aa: CASSLRGGFHEQFF
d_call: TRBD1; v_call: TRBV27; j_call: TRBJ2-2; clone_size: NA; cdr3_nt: TGTGCCAGCAAACGGGACAGATACACCGGGGAGCTGTTTTTT; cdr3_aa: CASKRDRYTGELFF
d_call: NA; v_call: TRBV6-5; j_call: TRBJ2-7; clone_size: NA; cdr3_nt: TGTGCCAGCAGTTCTGCCTACGAGCAGTACTTC; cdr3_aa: CASSSAYEQYF
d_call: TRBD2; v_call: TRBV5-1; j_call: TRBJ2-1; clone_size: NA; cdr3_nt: TGCGCCACACAAAGTGTAGCGGGAGCGATCTACAATGAGCAGTTCTTC; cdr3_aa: CATQSVAGAIYNEQFF
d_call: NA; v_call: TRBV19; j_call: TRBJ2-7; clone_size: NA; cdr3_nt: TGTGCCAGTAGTATAGACCGGGGAGCTAACGAGCAGTACTTC; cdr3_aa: CASSIDRGANEQYF
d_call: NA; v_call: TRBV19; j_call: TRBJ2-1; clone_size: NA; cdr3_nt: TGTGCCAGTAGTATAGATGGAGCGGGCCCGTACAATGAGCAGTTCTTC; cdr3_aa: CASSIDGAGPYNEQFF
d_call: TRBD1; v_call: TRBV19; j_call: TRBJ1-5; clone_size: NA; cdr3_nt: TGTGCCAGTAGTTCCGACAGGGGACGTCAGCCCCAGCATTTT; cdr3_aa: CASSSDRGRQPQHF
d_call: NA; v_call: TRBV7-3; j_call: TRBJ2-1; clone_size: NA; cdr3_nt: TGTGCCAGCAGCGAACCCGGCCGAGACCATGAGCAGTTCTTC; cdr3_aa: CASSEPGRDHEQFF
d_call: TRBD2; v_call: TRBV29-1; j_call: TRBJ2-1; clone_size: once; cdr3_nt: TGCAGCGTTACTAGCGGGGGTTACAATGAGCAGTTCTTC; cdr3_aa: CSVTSGGYNEQFF
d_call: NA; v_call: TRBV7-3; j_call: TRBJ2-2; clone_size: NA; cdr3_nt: TGTGCCAGCAGCTTACGGACTAACAACGGGGAGCTGTTTTTT; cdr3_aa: CASSLRTNNGELFF
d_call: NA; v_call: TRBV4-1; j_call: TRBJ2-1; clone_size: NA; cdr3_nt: TGCGCCAGCAGCCACATCTCCCTGTACAATGAGCAGTTCTTC; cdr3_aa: CASSHISLYNEQFF
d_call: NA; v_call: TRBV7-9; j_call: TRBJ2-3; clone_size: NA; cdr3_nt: TGTGCCAGCAGCGCAAGACTCAATGCAGATACGCAGTATTTT; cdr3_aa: CASSARLNADTQYF
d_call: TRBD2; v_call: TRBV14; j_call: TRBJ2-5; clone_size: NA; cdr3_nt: TGTGCCAGCAGCCCCGAGGGAGGGAGAATATGGGAGACCCAGTACTTC; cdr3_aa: CASSPEGGRIWETQYF
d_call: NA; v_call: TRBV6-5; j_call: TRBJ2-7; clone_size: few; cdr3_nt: TGTGCCAGCACTCAGCAGGACGAGCAGTACTTC; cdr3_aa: CASTQQDEQYF
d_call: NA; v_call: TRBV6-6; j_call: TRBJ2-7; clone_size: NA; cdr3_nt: TGTGCCAGCAGTTACTCTGGTCTGGACGAGCAGTACTTC; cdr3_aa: CASSYSGLDEQYF